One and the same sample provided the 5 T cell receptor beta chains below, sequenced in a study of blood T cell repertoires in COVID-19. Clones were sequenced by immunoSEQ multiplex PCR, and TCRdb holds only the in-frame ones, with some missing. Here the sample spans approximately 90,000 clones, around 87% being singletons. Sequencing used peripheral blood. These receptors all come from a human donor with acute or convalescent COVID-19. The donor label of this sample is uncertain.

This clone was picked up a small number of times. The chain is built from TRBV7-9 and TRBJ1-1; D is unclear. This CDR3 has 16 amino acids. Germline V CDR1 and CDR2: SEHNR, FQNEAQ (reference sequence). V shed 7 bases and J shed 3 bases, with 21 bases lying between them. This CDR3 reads CASTPLGFPHDTEAFF. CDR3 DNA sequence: TGTGCCAGCACACCATTGGGCTTCCCGCACGACACTGAAGCTTTCTTT.

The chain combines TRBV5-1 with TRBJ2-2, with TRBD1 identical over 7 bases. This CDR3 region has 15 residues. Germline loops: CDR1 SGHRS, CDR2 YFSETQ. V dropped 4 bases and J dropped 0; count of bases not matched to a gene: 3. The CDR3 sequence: CASSLGQSNTGELFF. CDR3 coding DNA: TGCGCCAGCAGCCTGGGACAGTCGAACACCGGGGAGCTGTTTTTT. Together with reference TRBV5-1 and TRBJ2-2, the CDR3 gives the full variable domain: KAGVTQTPRYLIKTRGQQVTLSCSPISGHRSVSWYQQTPGQGLQFLFEYFSETQRNKGNFPGRFSGRQFSNSRSEMNVSTLELGDSALYLCASSLGQSNTGELFFGEGSRLTVL.

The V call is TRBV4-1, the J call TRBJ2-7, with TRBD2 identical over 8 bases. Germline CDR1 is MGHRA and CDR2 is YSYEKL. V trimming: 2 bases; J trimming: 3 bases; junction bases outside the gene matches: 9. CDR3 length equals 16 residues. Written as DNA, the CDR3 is TGCGCCAGCAGCCAACCCCCGGGGGGGGTAGACTACGAGCAGTACTTC. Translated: CASSQPPGGVDYEQYF.

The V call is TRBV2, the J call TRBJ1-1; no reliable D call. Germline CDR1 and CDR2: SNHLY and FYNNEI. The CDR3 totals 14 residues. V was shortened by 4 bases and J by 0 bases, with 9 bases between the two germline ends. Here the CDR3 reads CASSASGMNTEAFF. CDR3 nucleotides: TGTGCCAGCAGTGCCTCGGGGATGAACACTGAAGCTTTCTTT.

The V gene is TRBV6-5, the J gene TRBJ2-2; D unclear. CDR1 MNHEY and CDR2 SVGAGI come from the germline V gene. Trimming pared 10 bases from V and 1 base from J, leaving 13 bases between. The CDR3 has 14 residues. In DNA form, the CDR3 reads TGTGCCACACTCTTTGTAATGAACACCGGGGAGCTGTTTTTT. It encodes CATLFVMNTGELFF.